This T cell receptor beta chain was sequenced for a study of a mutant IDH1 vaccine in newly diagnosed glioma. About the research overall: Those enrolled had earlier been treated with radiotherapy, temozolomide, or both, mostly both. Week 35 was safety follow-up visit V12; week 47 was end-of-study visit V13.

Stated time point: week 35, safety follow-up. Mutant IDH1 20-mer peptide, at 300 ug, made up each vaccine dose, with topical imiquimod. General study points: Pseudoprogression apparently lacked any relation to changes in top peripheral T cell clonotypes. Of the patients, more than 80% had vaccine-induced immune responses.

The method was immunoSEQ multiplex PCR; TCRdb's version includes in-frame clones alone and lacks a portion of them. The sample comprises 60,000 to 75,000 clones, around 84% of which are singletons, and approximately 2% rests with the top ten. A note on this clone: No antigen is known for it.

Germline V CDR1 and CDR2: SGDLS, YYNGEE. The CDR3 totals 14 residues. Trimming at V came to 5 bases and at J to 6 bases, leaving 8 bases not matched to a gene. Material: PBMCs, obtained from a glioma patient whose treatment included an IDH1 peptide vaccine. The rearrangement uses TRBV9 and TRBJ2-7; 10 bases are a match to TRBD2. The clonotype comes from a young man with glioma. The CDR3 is CASRGTSGAIEQYF. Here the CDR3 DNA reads TGTGCCAGCAGGGGCACTAGCGGGGCAATCGAGCAGTACTTC. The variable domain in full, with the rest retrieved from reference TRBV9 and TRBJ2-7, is DSGVTQTPKHLITATGQRVTLRCSPRSGDLSVYWYQQSLDQGLQFLIQYYNGEERAKGNILERFSAQQFPDLHSELNLSSLELGDSALYFCASRGTSGAIEQYFGPGTRLTVT.